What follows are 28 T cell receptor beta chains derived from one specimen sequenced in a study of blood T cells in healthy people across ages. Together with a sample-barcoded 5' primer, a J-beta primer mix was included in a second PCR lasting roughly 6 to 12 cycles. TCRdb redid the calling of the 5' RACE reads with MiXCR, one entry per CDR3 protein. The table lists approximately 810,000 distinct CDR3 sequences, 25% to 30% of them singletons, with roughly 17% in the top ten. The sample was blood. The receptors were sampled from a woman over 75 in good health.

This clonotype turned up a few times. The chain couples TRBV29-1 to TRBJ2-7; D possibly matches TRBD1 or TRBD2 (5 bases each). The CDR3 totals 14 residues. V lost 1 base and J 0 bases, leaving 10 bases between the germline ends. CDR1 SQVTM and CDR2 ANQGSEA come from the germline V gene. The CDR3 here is CSVEGDGTSYEQYF. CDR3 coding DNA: TGCAGCGTTGAAGGGGACGGGACCTCCTACGAGCAGTACTTC.

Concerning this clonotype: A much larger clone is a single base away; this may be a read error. The CDR3 loop is CTIRQSHEQFF. CDR3 nucleotides: TGTACCATCAGACAGTCCCATGAGCAGTTCTTC. This chain connects TRBV10-3 to TRBJ2-1; D may be TRBD1 (5 bases). Germline V gene data show CDR1 as ENHRY and CDR2 as SYGVKD. The CDR3 spans 11 residues.

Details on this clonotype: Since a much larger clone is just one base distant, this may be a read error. The CDR3 region has the DNA TGTGCCAGCAGTCGGGGTTATGACACAGATACGCAGTATTTT. This translates into CASSRGYDTDTQYF. The chain combines TRBV6-2 or TRBV6-3 with TRBJ2-3, with D possibly matching TRBD2 (5 bases). The V gene's germline CDR1 is MNHEY and CDR2 SVGEGT. Trimming pared 5 bases from V and 2 bases from J, leaving 11 bases between. The CDR3 runs 14 residues.

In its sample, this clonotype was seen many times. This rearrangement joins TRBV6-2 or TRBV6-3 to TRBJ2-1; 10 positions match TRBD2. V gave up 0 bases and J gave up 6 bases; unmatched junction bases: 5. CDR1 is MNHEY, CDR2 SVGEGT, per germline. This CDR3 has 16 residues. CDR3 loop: CASSYSASGGFNEQFF. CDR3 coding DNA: TGTGCCAGCAGTTACTCGGCTAGCGGGGGTTTCAATGAGCAGTTCTTC.

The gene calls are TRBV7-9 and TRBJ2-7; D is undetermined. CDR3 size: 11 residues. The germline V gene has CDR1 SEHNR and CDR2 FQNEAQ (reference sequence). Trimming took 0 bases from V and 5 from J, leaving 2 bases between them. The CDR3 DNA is TGTGCCAGCAGCTTAGCGGACGAGCAGTACTTC. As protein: CASSLADEQYF.

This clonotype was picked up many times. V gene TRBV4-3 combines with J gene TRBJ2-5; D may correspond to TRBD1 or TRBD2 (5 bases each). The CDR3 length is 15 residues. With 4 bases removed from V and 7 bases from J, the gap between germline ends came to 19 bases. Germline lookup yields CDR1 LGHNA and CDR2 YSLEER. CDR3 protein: CASSPTGTPGGTQYF. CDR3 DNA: TGCGCCAGCAGCCCAACCGGGACCCCAGGAGGGACCCAGTACTTC.

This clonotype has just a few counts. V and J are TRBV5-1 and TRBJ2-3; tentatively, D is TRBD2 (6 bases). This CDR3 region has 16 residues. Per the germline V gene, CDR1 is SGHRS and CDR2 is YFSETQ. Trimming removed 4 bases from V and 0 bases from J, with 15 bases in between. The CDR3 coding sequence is TGCGCCAGCAGCCCGGACGTAGCGGAGAGCACAGATACGCAGTATTTT. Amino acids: CASSPDVAESTDTQYF.

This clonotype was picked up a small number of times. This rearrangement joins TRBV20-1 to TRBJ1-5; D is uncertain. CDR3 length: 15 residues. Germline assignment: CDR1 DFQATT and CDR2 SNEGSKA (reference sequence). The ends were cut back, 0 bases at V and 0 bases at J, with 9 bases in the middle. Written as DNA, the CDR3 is TGCAGTGCTAGAGATCTGCTGAGTAGCAATCAGCCCCAGCATTTT. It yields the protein CSARDLLSSNQPQHF.

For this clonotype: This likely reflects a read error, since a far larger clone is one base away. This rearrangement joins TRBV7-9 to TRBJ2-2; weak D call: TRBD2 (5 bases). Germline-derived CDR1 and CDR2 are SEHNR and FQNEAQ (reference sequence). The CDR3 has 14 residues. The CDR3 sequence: CASSLAGNTGELLF. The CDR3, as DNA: TGTGCCAGCAGCTTAGCAGGGAACACCGGGGAGCTGTTGTTT.

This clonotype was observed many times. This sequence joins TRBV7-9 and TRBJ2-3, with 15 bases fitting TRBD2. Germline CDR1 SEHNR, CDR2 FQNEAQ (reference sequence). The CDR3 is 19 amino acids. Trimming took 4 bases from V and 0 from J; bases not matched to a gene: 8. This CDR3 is CASSSPGLAGGHSTDTQYF. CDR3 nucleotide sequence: TGTGCCAGCAGCTCACCGGGACTAGCGGGGGGTCACAGCACAGATACGCAGTATTTT.

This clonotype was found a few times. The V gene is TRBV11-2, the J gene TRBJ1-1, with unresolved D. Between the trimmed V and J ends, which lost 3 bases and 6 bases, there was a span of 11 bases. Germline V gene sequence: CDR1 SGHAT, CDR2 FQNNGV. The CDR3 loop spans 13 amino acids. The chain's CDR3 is CASSFGSDAEAFF. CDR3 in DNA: TGTGCCAGCAGCTTCGGGAGCGACGCTGAAGCTTTCTTT.

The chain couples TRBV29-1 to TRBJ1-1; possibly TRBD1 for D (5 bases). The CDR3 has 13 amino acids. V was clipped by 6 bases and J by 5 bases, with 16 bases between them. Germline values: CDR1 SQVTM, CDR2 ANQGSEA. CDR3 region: CSVMGGISTEAFF. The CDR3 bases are TGCAGCGTAATGGGGGGGATTAGTACTGAAGCTTTCTTT.

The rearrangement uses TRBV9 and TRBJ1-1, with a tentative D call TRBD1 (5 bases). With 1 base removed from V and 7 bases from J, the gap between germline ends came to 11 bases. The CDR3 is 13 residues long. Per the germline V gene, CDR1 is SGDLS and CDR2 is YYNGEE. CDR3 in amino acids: CASSVSRGSEAFF. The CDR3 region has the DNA TGTGCCAGCAGCGTAAGTAGGGGAAGTGAAGCTTTCTTT.

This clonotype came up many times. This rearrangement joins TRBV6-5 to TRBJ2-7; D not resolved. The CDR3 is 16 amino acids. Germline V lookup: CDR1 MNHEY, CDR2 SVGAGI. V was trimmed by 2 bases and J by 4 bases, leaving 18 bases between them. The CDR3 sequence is CASSYQSTWGDYEQYF. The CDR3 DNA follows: TGTGCCAGCAGTTACCAATCTACGTGGGGTGATTACGAGCAGTACTTC.

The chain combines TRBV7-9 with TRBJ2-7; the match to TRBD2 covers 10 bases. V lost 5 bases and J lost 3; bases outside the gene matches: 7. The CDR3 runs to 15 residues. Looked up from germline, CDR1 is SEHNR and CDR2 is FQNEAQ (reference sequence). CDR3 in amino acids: CASSPPSGSLYEQYF. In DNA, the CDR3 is TGTGCCAGCAGCCCCCCTAGCGGGAGTCTCTACGAGCAGTACTTC.

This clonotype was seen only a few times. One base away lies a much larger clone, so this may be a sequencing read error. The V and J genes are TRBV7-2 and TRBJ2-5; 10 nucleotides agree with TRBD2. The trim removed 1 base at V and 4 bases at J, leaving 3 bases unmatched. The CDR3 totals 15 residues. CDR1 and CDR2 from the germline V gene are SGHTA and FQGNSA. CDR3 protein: CASSLDPSGGETQYF. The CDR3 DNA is TGTGCCAGCAGCTTAGACCCTAGCGGGGGAGAGACCCAGTACTTC.

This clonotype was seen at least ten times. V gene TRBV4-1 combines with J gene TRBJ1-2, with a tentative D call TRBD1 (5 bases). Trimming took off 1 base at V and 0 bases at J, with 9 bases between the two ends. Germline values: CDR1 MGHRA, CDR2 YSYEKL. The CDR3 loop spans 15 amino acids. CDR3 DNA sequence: TGCGCCAGCAGCCAAGCACAGGCATCTAACTATGGCTACACCTTC. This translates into CASSQAQASNYGYTF.

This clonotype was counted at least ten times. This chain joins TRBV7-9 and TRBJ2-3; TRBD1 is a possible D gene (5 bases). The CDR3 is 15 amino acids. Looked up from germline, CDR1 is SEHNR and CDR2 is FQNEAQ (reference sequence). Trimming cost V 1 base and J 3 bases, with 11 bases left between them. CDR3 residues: CASSLVQGQTDTQYF. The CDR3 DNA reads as TGTGCCAGCAGCTTAGTCCAGGGTCAAACAGATACGCAGTATTTT.

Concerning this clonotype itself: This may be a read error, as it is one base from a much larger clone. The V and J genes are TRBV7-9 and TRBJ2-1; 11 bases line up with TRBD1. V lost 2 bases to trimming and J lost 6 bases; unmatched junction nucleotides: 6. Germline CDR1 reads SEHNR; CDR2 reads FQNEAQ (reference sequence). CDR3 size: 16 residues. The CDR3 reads CASSLLRTGGRNEQFF. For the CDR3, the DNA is TGTGCCAGCAGCTTACTTCGGACAGGGGGCCGCAATGAGCAGTTCTTC.

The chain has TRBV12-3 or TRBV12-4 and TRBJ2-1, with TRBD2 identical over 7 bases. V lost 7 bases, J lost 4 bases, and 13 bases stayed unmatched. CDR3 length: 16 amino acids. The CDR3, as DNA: TGTGCCAGCACCCCATTGGGGGGGGGGAAATACAATGAGCAGTTCTTC. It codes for CASTPLGGGKYNEQFF.

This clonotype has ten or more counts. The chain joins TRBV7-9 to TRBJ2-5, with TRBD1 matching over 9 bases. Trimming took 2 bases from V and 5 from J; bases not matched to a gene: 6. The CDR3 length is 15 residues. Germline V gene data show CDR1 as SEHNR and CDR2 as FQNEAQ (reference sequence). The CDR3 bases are TGTGCCAGCAGCTTAAGCGACAGGGGGAGTGAGACCCAGTACTTC. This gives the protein CASSLSDRGSETQYF.

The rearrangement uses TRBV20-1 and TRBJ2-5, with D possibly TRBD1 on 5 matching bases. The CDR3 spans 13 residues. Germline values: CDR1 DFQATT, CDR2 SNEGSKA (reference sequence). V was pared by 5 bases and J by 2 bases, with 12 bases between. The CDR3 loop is CSASTDRQETQYF. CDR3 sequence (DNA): TGCAGTGCTTCCACAGACAGACAAGAGACCCAGTACTTC.

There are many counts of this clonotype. The CDR3 protein is CASSQVRTLSYNEQFF. Here the CDR3 DNA reads TGTGCCAGCAGCCAAGTTAGGACACTCTCCTACAATGAGCAGTTCTTC. The chain carries TRBV3-1 and TRBJ2-1, with a tentative D call TRBD1 (5 bases). V lost 1 base, J lost 0 bases, and 10 bases lay in between. Germline CDR1 LGHDT, CDR2 YNNKEL (reference sequence). The CDR3 length is 16 residues.

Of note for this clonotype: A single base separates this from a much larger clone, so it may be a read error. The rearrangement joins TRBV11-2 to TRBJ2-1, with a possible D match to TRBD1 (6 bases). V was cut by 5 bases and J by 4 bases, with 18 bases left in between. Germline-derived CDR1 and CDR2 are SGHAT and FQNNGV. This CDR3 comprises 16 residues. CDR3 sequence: CASSQSTGTIYNEQFF. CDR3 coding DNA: TGTGCCAGCAGCCAGAGCACCGGGACAATATACAATGAGCAGTTCTTC.

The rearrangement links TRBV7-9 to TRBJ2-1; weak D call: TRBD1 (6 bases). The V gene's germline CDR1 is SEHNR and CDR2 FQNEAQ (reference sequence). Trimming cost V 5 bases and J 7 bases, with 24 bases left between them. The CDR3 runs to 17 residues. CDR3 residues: CASSPRVGPGTGNEQFF. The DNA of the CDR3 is TGTGCCAGCAGCCCCCGAGTGGGGCCAGGAACAGGGAATGAGCAGTTCTTC.

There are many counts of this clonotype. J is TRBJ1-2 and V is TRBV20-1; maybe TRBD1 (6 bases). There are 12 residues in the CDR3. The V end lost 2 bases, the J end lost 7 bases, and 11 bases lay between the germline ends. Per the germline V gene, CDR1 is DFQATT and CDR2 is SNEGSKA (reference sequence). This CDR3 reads CSARHTGTGYTF. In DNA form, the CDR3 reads TGCAGTGCTAGACATACAGGGACTGGCTACACCTTC.

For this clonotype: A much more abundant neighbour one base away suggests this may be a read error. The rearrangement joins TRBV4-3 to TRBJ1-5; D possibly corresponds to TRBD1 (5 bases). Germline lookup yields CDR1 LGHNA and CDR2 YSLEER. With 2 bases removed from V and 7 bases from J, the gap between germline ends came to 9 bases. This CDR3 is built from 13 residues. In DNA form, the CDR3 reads TGCGCCAGCAGCCAATACGGGGGACAGCCCCAGCATTTT. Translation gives CASSQYGGQPQHF.

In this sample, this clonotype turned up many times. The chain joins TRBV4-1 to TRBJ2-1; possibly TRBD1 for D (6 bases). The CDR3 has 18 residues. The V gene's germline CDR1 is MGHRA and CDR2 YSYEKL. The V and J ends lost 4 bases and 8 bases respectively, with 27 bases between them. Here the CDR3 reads CASSRKQGTGLFLDEQFF. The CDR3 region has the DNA TGCGCCAGCAGCCGCAAACAGGGAACAGGGCTTTTTTTAGATGAGCAGTTCTTC.